The 6 T cell receptor beta chains below all came from one sample that was sequenced in a study of T cells in women clearing cervical HPV infection. The protocol was immunoSEQ multiplex PCR, while the TCRdb copy is restricted to in-frame clones and leaves out a portion. The sample data list nearly 20,000 clones. The sequenced sample consisted of blood buffy coat. The receptors stem from a woman between 18 and 70 years old with a cervical HPV16 infection that either progressed to CIN3+ or cleared (not recorded which).

By frequency, this clone registers medium-sized. From the germline J gene comes the end of the CDR3, since the read stops 3 residues before it. The chain uses TRBV2 and TRBJ2-5; 8 nucleotides match TRBD2. Germline values: CDR1 SNHLY, CDR2 FYNNEI. The CDR3 sequence is 13 residues long. Losses at the gene ends were 10 bases for V and 3 bases for J; bases not matched to a gene: 7. Incomplete CDR3 DNA: TGTGCCACCGGACTAGCCCTCGAAGAGACC. Protein sequence: CATGLALEET. The entire CDR3 protein is CATGLALEETQYF.

As for this clone: The read is 3 residues too short to cover the CDR3 end, so that end is filled in from the germline J gene. V gene TRBV29-1 combines with J gene TRBJ1-2; D might be TRBD1 (6 bases). CDR1 is SQVTM, CDR2 ANQGSEA, per germline. The V gene lost 2 bases and the J gene lost 3 bases, with 22 bases spanning the gap. This CDR3 region has 17 residues. Here the CDR3 reads CSVEYSDPSRGDYGYTF. The part of the CDR3 DNA that was read is TGCAGCGTTGAATACTCCGACCCCTCCAGGGGCGACTATGGC. Together with reference TRBV29-1 and TRBJ1-2, the CDR3 gives the full variable domain: SAVISQKPSRDICQRGTSLTIQCQVDSQVTMMFWYRQQPGQSLTLIATANQGSEATYESGFVIDKFPISRPNLTFSTLTVSNMSPEDSSIYLCSVEYSDPSRGDYGYTFGSGTRLTVV.

CDR3 bases read: TGTGCCAGCAGTGATACAGGGTTATCCTACGAG. It encodes CASSDTGLSYE. The full CDR3 is CASSDTGLSYEQYF. The V call is TRBV2, the J call TRBJ2-7, with D possibly TRBD1 on 6 matching bases. The sequenced fragment ends 3 residues before the CDR3 boundary, so the rest is inferred from the germline J gene. Germline CDR1 SNHLY, CDR2 FYNNEI. V was clipped by 3 bases and J by 1 base, with 10 bases between them. This CDR3 has 14 residues.

A word on this clone: The CDR3 extends 3 residues past the end of the read, so its final part is completed from the germline J gene. The rearrangement joins TRBV11-2 to TRBJ2-5, with a possible D match to TRBD1 (6 bases). The length of the CDR3 is 14 residues. V dropped 3 bases and J dropped 5 bases, with 13 bases sitting between them. Germline V gives CDR1 SGHAT, CDR2 FQNNGV. CDR3 DNA, as far as it was read: TGTGCCAGCAGCTTCGGACAGACTGGGGAGACC. It codes for CASSFGQTGET. The whole CDR3 reads CASSFGQTGETQYF.

Comment on this clone: With the read ending 3 residues before the CDR3 end, the germline J gene is used to fill in that end. This chain connects TRBV2 to TRBJ1-2; tentatively, D is TRBD1 (5 bases). This CDR3 has 15 amino acids. Trimming left V 4 bases short and J 5 bases short, with 17 bases between. In germline, CDR1 is SNHLY, CDR2 FYNNEI. The part of the CDR3 DNA that was read is TGTGCCAGCAGTGTCTGGCGACAGACGAGTTATGGC. Its translation is CASSVWRQTSYG. The CDR3 reads in full as CASSVWRQTSYGYTF.

With regard to this clone: The CDR3 goes on 3 residues after the read ends, and that part is filled in from the germline J gene. The rearrangement joins TRBV15 to TRBJ1-6; 7 nucleotides align to TRBD1. V trimming: 0 bases; J trimming: 7 bases; junction bases outside the gene matches: 6. The CDR3 runs 16 residues. The V gene's germline CDR1 is LNHNV and CDR2 YYDKDF (reference sequence). The CDR3 loop reads CATSRDMGTVNSPLHF. The DNA read from the CDR3 is TGTGCCACCAGCAGAGACATGGGGACAGTAAATTCACCC.